Listed below are T cell receptor beta chains from one sample, sequenced in a study of metastatic and nonmetastatic thyroid tumors. TCRdb re-analyzed the PCR reads using MiXCR. The sample lists some 93,000 clones, 12% occurring once. Sequenced material: blood. The receptor source for this set is a female donor with papillary thyroid cancer or a benign thyroid nodule (not recorded which). Some clones in this sample may be carry-over from other donors' samples. Each CDR3 is given with its conserved first and last residue. Fields, in order: CDR3 DNA, CDR3 protein, D gene, V gene, clone size, J gene. D genes are given only for firm matches. Clone size, where shown, is once, few, many, or a class for clones that have expanded.

TGTGCCAGCAGTTTATCCCCAGGTCAGCCGTTCGGGGAGACCCATTACTTC | CASSLSPGQPFGETHYF | - | TRBV27 | - | TRBJ2-5
TGTGCCAGCTCAAAGGGGGGCGGCTACGAGCAGTACTTC | CASSKGGGYEQYF | - | TRBV18 | many | TRBJ2-7
TGTGCCAGCAGAACTACAGGACAGGGGAACGGCTACACCTTC | CASRTTGQGNGYTF | TRBD1 | TRBV12-3/TRBV12-4 | many | TRBJ1-2
TGTGCCAGCAGCCAAGTTCCGGGCGAGCAGTTCTTC | CASSQVPGEQFF | - | TRBV3-1 | many | TRBJ2-1
TGTGCCAGCAGGGTCGGACAGGGCGGTAGGGGGGCAGATACGCAGTATTTT | CASRVGQGGRGADTQYF | TRBD1 | TRBV2 | many | TRBJ2-3
TGCGCCAGCGCATCGGACAGGGGTACTGGAAACACCATATATTTT | CASASDRGTGNTIYF | TRBD1 | TRBV5-1 | many | TRBJ1-3
TGCAGTGCTAGAGATCGTATACGCCAAAATTATGGCTACACCTTC | CSARDRIRQNYGYTF | - | TRBV20-1 | many | TRBJ1-2
TGTGCCAGCAGTTACGGTCCCGTGGGGAGTAACTACGGGGGCACTGAAGCTTTCTTT | CASSYGPVGSNYGGTEAFF | - | TRBV6-5 | many | TRBJ1-1
TGTGCCAGCAGTTTATCACGGGCTAATGAAAAACTGTTTTTT | CASSLSRANEKLFF | - | TRBV27 | many | TRBJ1-4
TGTGCCAGCAGCCGGGGGGGGGGACTAGCGGGAGGGCCGTACGAGCAGTACTTC | CASSRGGGLAGGPYEQYF | TRBD2 | TRBV6-8 | many | TRBJ2-7
TGTGCCAGCAGCTTAAACCCAGGCTATGGCTACACCTTC | CASSLNPGYGYTF | - | TRBV7-3 | many | TRBJ1-2
TGTTCCAGCAGCGGAGGGACACAAGTGAAGAATGAGCAGTTCTTC | CSSSGGTQVKNEQFF | - | TRBV9 | - | TRBJ2-1
TGTGCCAGCAGCACACGGCGCTCCGGGGTCGGTACGCAGTATTTT | CASSTRRSGVGTQYF | - | TRBV7-2 | many | TRBJ2-3
TGTGCCACCAGTGATCCCTCCCCCACTCTAGAGACCTCTGGAAACACCATATATTTT | CATSDPSPTLETSGNTIYF | - | TRBV24-1 | many | TRBJ1-3
TGTGCCAGCATCCCTACTAGCGTGGGTGGCGAGCAGTACTTC | CASIPTSVGGEQYF | TRBD2 | TRBV28 | - | TRBJ2-7
TGTGCCTGGAGTTCCACCTATAATTCACCCCTCTACTTT | CAWSSTYNSPLYF | - | TRBV30 | once | TRBJ1-6
TGCAGTGCTAGAGAGGGACCCCCGGCGAACACCGGGGAGCTGTTTTTT | CSAREGPPANTGELFF | - | TRBV20-1 | - | TRBJ2-2
TGTGCCAGCAGCCAAGGTGGGGGGGACCGTTTTGAGCAGTACTTC | CASSQGGGDRFEQYF | TRBD2 | TRBV4-2 | many | TRBJ2-7
TGTGCCAGCAGCGCCGGGACAGGGAATCAGCCCCAGCATTTT | CASSAGTGNQPQHF | TRBD1 | TRBV2 | many | TRBJ1-5
TGTGCCAGTAGTATCACAGGGGCCATGGGTGAGACCCAGTACTTC | CASSITGAMGETQYF | TRBD1 | TRBV19 | many | TRBJ2-5
TGTGCCAGCAAGGCCTTTACCACAGATACGCAGTATTTT | CASKAFTTDTQYF | - | TRBV12-3/TRBV12-4 | many | TRBJ2-3
TGTGCCAGCTCATCGGGACAGAGAGGCCGTAGCACAGATACGCAGTATTTT | CASSSGQRGRSTDTQYF | TRBD1 | TRBV18 | many | TRBJ2-3
TGTGCCAGCAGCTTTCTGACGGGCCGAACTACAGATACGCAGTATTTT | CASSFLTGRTTDTQYF | - | TRBV5-4 | - | TRBJ2-3
TGTGCCAGCAGACGGGACTATGGCTACACCTTC | CASRRDYGYTF | - | TRBV28 | many | TRBJ1-2
TGTGCCAGCAGCGTAGGACAGGGTGGCACTGAAGCTTTCTTT | CASSVGQGGTEAFF | TRBD1 | TRBV9 | many | TRBJ1-1
TGTGCCTCCAAAGAGGGGGGAGGGCCGTCAGATACGCAGTATTTT | CASKEGGGPSDTQYF | - | TRBV2 | many | TRBJ2-3
TGCAGTGCCCGGAGGACAGGCGGTGGAAACACCATATATTTT | CSARRTGGGNTIYF | TRBD1 | TRBV20-1 | many | TRBJ1-3
TGTGCTAGTAGGCAGGCATCCTCTAATGGCTACACCTTC | CASRQASSNGYTF | - | TRBV5-5 | - | TRBJ1-2